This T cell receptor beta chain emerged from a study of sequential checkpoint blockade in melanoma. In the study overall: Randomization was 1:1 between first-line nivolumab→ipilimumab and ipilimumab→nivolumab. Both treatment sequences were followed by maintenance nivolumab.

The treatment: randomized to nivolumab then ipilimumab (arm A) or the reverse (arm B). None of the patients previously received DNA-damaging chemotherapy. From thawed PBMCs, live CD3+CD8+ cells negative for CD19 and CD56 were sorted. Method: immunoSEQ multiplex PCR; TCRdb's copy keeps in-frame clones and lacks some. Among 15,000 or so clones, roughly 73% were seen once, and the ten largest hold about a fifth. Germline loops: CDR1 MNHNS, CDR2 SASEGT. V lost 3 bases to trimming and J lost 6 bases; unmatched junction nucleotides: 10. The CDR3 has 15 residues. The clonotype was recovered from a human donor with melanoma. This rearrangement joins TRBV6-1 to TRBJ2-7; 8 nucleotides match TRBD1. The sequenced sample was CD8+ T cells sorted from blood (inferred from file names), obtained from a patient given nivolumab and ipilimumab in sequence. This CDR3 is CASSERTGSLAEQYF. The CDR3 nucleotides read TGTGCCAGCAGTGAGAGGACAGGGTCGCTGGCCGAGCAGTACTTC.